The 5 T cell receptor beta chains below all came from one sample that was sequenced in a study of OX40 agonist ivuxolimab in advanced cancers. The table came from immunoSEQ multiplex PCR; TCRdb's copy has only in-frame clones and leaves some out. The sample lists approximately 40,000 clones; about 92% were seen once. Material: CD4+ or CD8+ T cells sorted from blood, obtained in a trial of the OX40 agonist ivuxolimab. The receptors come from an adult with an advanced solid tumor such as melanoma, head and neck, liver or kidney cancer.

This chain joins TRBV6-5 and TRBJ2-7; TRBD2 agrees at 12 bases. The CDR3 consists of 15 residues. CDR1 is MNHEY, CDR2 SVGAGI, per germline. Trimming removed 2 bases from V and 2 bases from J; junction bases left unmatched: 1. The CDR3 reads CASSYRTSGAYEQYF. In DNA form, the CDR3 reads TGTGCCAGCAGTTACCGGACTAGCGGGGCCTACGAGCAGTACTTC.

This chain uses TRBV7-9 with TRBJ2-1, with 9 bases aligning to TRBD2. The CDR3 is made up of 16 amino acids. Germline CDR1 is SEHNR and CDR2 is FQNEAQ (reference sequence). V shed 0 bases, J shed 6 bases, and the junction held 6 bases outside the gene matches. For the CDR3, the DNA is TGTGCCAGCAGCTTAGCCCCTAGCGGGGCCGGCAATGAGCAGTTCTTC. It translates to CASSLAPSGAGNEQFF.

The chain is built from TRBV4-1 and TRBJ2-4; TRBD2 matches at 13 bases. This CDR3 spans 16 amino acids. Germline V lookup: CDR1 MGHRA, CDR2 YSYEKL. The V segment lost 5 bases and the J segment 4 bases; nucleotides outside the gene matches: 5. CDR3: CASSSGTSGNKNIQYF. In nucleotides, the CDR3 is TGCGCCAGCAGCTCTGGGACTAGCGGGAATAAAAACATTCAGTACTTC.

The chain's CDR3 is CASSHGTGGTEAFF. The DNA of the CDR3 is TGTGCCAGCAGTCACGGGACAGGGGGGACTGAAGCTTTCTTT. The gene calls are TRBV6-5 and TRBJ1-1, with 11 bases fitting TRBD1. The CDR3 sequence is 14 residues long. Germline V gene lookup returns CDR1 MNHEY and CDR2 SVGAGI. With 5 bases clipped from V and 5 bases from J, the junction kept 4 bases outside the gene matches.

This chain joins TRBV2 and TRBJ2-1, with D tentatively TRBD2 (5 bases). The germline CDR1 and CDR2 sequences are SNHLY and FYNNEI. V was clipped by 7 bases and J by 0 bases, with 10 bases between them. The CDR3 loop spans 14 amino acids. The CDR3: CASTEGSSYNEQFF. CDR3 sequence (DNA): TGTGCCAGCACCGAGGGAAGCTCCTACAATGAGCAGTTCTTC.